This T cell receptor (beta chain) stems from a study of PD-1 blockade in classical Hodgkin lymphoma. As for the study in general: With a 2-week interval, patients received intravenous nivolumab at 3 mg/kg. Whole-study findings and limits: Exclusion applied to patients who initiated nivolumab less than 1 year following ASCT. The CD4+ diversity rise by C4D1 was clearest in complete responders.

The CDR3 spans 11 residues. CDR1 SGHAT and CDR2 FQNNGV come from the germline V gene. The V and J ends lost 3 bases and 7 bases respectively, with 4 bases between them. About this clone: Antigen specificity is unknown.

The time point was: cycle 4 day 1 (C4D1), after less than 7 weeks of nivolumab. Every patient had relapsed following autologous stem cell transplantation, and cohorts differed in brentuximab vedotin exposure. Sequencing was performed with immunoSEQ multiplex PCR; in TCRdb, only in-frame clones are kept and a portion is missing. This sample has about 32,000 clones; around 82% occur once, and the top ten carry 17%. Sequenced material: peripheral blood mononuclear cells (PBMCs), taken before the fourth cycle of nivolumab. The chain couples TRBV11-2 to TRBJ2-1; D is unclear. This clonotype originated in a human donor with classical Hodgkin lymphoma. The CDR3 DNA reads TGTGCCAGCAGCTTGAGGAATGAGCAGTTCTTC. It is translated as CASSLRNEQFF.